This TCR beta chain was captured in a study of blood T cell repertoires in COVID-19. Across the whole study: The origin of the acute and convalescent COVID-19 samples was the United States, Italy and Spain.

The CDR3 contains 16 residues. Germline V gene sequence: CDR1 ENHRY, CDR2 SYGVKD. After removal of 3 bases from V and 5 bases from J, the junction contained 8 bases not matched to a gene. This table comes from immunoSEQ multiplex PCR, and its TCRdb copy is limited to in-frame clones, with some not included. Of hundreds of thousands of clones listed, around 90% are singletons. The material sequenced was peripheral blood. This receptor was obtained from a man aged 35 to 55 with acute or convalescent COVID-19. The gene calls are TRBV10-3 and TRBJ2-1; 9 bases map to TRBD2. The DNA for the CDR3 is TGTGCCATCAGTGACTATGGCGGGAGGGCCAACAATGAGCAGTTCTTC. This sequence encodes CAISDYGGRANNEQFF.